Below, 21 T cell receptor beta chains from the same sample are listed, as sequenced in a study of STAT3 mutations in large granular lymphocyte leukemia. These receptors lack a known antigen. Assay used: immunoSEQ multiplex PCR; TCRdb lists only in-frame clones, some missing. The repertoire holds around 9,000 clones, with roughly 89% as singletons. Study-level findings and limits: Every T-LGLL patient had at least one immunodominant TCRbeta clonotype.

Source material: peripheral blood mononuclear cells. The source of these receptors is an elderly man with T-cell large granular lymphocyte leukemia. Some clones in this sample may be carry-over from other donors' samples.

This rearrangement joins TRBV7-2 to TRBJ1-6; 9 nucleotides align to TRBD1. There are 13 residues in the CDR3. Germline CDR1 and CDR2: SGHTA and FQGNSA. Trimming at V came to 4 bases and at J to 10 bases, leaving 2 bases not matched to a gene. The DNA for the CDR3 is TGTGCCAGCAGCTGGGACAGGGAGTCACCCCTCCACTTT. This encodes CASSWDRESPLHF.

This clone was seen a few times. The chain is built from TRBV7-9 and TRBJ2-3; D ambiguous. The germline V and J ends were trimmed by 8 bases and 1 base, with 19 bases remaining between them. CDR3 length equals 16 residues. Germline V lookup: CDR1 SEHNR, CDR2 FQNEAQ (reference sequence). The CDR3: CASRFGRHHRTDTQYF. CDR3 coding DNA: TGTGCCAGCCGATTCGGACGCCACCACCGCACAGATACGCAGTATTTT.

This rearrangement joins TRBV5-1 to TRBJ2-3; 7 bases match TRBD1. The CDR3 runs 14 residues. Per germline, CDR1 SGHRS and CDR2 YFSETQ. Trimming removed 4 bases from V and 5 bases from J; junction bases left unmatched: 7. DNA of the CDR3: TGCGCCAGCAGCGGCGGACAGGCCCGAGATACGCAGTATTTT. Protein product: CASSGGQARDTQYF.

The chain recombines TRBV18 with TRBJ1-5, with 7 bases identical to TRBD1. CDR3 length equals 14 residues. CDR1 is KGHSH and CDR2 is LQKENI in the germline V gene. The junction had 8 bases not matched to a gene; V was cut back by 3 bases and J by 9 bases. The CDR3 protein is CASSPRQGRAPQHF. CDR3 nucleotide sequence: TGTGCCAGCTCACCTCGACAGGGACGAGCGCCCCAGCATTTT.

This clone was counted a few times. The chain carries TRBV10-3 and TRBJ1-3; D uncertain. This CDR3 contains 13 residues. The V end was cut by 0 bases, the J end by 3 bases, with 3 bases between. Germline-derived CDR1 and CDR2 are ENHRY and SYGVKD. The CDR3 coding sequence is TGTGCCATCAGTGAGTCAAGTGGAAACACCATATATTTT. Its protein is CAISESSGNTIYF.

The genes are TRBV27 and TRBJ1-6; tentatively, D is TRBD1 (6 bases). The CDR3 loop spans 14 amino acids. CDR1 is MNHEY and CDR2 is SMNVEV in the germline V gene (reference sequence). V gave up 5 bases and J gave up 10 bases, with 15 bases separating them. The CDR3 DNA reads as TGTGCCAGCAGTCCGAATACAGGGACATCACCCCTCCACTTT. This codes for CASSPNTGTSPLHF.

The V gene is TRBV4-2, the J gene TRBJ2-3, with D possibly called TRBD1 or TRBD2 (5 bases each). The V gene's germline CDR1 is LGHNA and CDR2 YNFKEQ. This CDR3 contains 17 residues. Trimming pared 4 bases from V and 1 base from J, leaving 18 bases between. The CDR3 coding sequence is TGTGCCAGCAGCCCGCTTGGGGGAGCCTCGGGCACAGATACGCAGTATTTT. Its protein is CASSPLGGASGTDTQYF.

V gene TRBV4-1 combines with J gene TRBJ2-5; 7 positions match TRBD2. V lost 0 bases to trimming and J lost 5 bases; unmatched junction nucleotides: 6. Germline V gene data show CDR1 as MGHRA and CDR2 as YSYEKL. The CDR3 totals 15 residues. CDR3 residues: CASSQDPSGGETQYF. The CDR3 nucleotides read TGCGCCAGCAGCCAAGACCCATCCGGGGGGGAGACCCAGTACTTC.

CDR3 sequence: CASSLGENQPQHF. CDR3 nucleotides: TGCGCCAGCAGCTTGGGTGAAAATCAGCCCCAGCATTTT. This chain uses TRBV5-1 with TRBJ1-5; D remains unclear. Germline V gene sequence: CDR1 SGHRS, CDR2 YFSETQ. The V end was cut by 0 bases, the J end by 4 bases, with 5 bases between. The CDR3 totals 13 residues.

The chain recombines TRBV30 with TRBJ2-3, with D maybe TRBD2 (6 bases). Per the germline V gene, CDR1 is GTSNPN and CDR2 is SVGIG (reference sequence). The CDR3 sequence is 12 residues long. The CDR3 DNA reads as TGTGCGTGGGCGGGGACGCGGGATACGCAGTATTTT. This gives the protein CAWAGTRDTQYF. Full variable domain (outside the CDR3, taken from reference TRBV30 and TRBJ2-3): SQTIHQWPATLVQPVGSPLSLECTVEGTSNPNLYWYRQAAGRGLQLLFYSVGIGQISSEVPQNLSASRPQDRQFILSSKKLLLSDSGFYLCAWAGTRDTQYFGPGTRLTVL.

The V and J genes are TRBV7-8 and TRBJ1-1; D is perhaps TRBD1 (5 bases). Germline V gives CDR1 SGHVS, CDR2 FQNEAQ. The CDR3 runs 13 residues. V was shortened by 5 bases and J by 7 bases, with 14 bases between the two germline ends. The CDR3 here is CASSREQGREAFF. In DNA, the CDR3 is TGTGCCAGCAGCCGAGAGCAGGGTCGTGAAGCTTTCTTT.

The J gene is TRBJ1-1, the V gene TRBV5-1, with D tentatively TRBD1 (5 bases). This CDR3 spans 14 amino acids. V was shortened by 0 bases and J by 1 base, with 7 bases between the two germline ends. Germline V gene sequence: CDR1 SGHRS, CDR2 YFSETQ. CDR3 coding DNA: TGCGCCAGCAGCTTGGGGGGCCCGAACACTGAAGCTTTCTTT. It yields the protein CASSLGGPNTEAFF.

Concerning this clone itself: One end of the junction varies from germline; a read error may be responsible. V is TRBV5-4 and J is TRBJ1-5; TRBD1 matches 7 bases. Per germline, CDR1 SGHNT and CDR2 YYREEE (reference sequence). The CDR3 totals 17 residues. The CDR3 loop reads CASSQGTDKGFDQPQHF. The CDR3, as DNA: TGCGCCAGCAGCCAGGGGACAGATAAAGGTTTTGATCAGCCCCAGCATTTT.

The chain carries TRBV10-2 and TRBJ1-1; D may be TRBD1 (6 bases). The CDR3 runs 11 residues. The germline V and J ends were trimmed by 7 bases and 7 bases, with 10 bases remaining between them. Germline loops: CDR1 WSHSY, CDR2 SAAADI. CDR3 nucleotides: TGCGCCAGCATCAGACAGGATGAAGCTTTCTTT. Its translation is CASIRQDEAFF.

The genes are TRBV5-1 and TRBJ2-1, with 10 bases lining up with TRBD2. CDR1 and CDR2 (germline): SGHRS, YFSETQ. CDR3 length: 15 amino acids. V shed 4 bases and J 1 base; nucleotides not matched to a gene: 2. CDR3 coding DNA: TGCGCCAGCAGCCTGACTAGCGGGTCCTACAATGAGCAGTTCTTC. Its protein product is CASSLTSGSYNEQFF.

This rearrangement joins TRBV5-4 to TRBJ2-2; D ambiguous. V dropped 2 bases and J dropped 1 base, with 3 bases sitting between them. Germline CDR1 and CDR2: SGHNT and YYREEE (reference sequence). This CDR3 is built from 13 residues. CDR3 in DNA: TGTGCCAGCAGCTTACAGAACACCGGGGAGCTGTTTTTT. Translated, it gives CASSLQNTGELFF.

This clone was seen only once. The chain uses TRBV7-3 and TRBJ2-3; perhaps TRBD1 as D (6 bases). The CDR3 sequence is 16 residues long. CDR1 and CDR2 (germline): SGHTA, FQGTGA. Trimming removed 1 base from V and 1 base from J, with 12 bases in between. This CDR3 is CASSLMGAKGTDTQYF. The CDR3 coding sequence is TGTGCCAGCAGCTTAATGGGGGCAAAGGGCACAGATACGCAGTATTTT.

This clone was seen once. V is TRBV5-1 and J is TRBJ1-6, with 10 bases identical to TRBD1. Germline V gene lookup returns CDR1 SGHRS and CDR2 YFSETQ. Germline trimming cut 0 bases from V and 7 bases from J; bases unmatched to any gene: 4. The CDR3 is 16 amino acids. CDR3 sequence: CASSLDGQGGNSPLHF. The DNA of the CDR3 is TGCGCCAGCAGCTTGGATGGACAGGGGGGCAATTCACCCCTCCACTTT.

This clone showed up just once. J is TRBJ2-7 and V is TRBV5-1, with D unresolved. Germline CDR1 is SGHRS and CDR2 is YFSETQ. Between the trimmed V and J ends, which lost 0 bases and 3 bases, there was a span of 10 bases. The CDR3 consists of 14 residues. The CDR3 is CASSLEVNDYEQYF. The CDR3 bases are TGCGCCAGCAGCTTGGAGGTAAACGACTACGAGCAGTACTTC.

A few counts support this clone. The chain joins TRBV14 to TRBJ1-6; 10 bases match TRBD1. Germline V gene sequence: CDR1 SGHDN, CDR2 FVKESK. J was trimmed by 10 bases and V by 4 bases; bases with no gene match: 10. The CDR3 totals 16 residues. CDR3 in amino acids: CASSLRTGGLESPLHF. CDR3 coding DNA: TGTGCCAGCAGCCTAAGGACAGGGGGACTAGAATCACCCCTCCACTTT.

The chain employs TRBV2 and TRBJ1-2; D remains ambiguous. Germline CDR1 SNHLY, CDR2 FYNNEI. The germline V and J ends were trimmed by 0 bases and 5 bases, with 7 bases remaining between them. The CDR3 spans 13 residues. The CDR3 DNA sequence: TGTGCCAGCAGTGAAGCAGGGTATTATGGCTACACCTTC. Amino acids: CASSEAGYYGYTF.